Below are 28 T cell receptor beta chains sequenced from a single sample in a study of blood T cell repertoires in COVID-19. Sequencing used immunoSEQ multiplex PCR; TCRdb keeps in-frame clones, though not all of them. The sample lists around 20,000 clones, around nine tenths occurring once. The sequenced material came from peripheral blood. The source of these receptors is a human donor with active COVID-19. The donor label of this sample is uncertain.

This clone was recorded a few times. The chain combines TRBV30 with TRBJ1-2; unclear D gene. Germline V gene lookup returns CDR1 GTSNPN and CDR2 SVGIG (reference sequence). Trimming removed 0 bases at V and 4 bases at J, with 12 bases between. The CDR3 consists of 14 residues. CDR3 region: CAWSVPRSSYGYTF. Written as DNA, the CDR3 is TGTGCCTGGAGTGTACCGAGGTCCTCCTATGGCTACACCTTC.

This chain links TRBV27 with TRBJ2-1, with TRBD1 identical over 9 bases. Trimming took 4 bases from V and 5 from J; bases not matched to a gene: 3. Germline CDR1 MNHEY, CDR2 SMNVEV (reference sequence). The CDR3 length is 14 residues. Written as DNA, the CDR3 is TGTGCCAGCAGTTGGACAGGGGACCACAATGAGCAGTTCTTC. Translating it yields CASSWTGDHNEQFF.

The rearrangement uses TRBV5-4 and TRBJ2-2, with 8 bases identical to TRBD2. V dropped 0 bases and J dropped 6; count of bases not matched to a gene: 10. CDR1 and CDR2 (germline): SGHNT, YYREEE (reference sequence). The CDR3 runs 17 residues. The CDR3 protein is CASSLGATSVLPGELFF. The CDR3 nucleotides read TGTGCCAGCAGCTTGGGGGCGACTAGCGTCCTTCCCGGGGAGCTGTTTTTT.

V usage is TRBV7-9 and J usage is TRBJ2-6; TRBD1 agrees at 8 bases. V lost 5 bases to trimming and J lost 4 bases; unmatched junction nucleotides: 7. CDR1 and CDR2 (germline): SEHNR, FQNEAQ (reference sequence). CDR3 size: 16 residues. The CDR3 bases are TGTGCCAGCAGCCGACGGACAGGGACCGGGGCCAACGTCCTGACTTTC. Translating it yields CASSRRTGTGANVLTF.

The chain recombines TRBV28 with TRBJ2-7; possibly TRBD1 for D (6 bases). With 10 bases removed from V and 0 bases from J, the gap between germline ends came to 10 bases. CDR3 size: 12 residues. From germline, CDR1 is MDHEN and CDR2 SYDVKM. The CDR3 loop is CATRTASYEQYF. In DNA form, the CDR3 reads TGTGCCACCCGGACAGCCTCCTACGAGCAGTACTTC.

The V gene is TRBV6-5, the J gene TRBJ1-2; TRBD1 matches at 9 bases. V lost 8 bases, J lost 5 bases, and 12 bases stayed unmatched. CDR1 and CDR2 from the germline V gene are MNHEY and SVGAGI. This CDR3 is built from 15 residues. In DNA form, the CDR3 reads TGTGCCAGCGCACGGGACAGGGAAGTGCGGTATGGCTACACCTTC. Translated, it gives CASARDREVRYGYTF.

The chain has TRBV4-3 and TRBJ2-3, with 9 bases fitting TRBD2. V shed 2 bases, J shed 7 bases, and the junction held 7 bases outside the gene matches. This CDR3 comprises 15 residues. CDR1 is LGHNA and CDR2 is YSLEER in the germline V gene. The CDR3 loop reads CASSQIYSGSNTQYF. The DNA for the CDR3 is TGCGCCAGCAGCCAAATTTATAGCGGGAGTAATACGCAGTATTTT.

This chain connects TRBV9 to TRBJ1-1; 9 bases map to TRBD1. The trim removed 6 bases at V and 5 bases at J, leaving 8 bases unmatched. CDR1 SGDLS and CDR2 YYNGEE come from the germline V gene. There are 14 residues in the CDR3. The CDR3 here is CASNPGTGSTEAFF. The CDR3 DNA sequence: TGTGCCAGCAACCCCGGGACAGGGTCGACTGAAGCTTTCTTT.

This chain connects TRBV19 to TRBJ1-4, with D possibly matching TRBD1 (6 bases). The CDR3 totals 15 residues. The germline V and J ends were trimmed by 6 bases and 0 bases, with 11 bases remaining between them. Per germline, CDR1 LNHDA and CDR2 SQIVND (reference sequence). The DNA of the CDR3 is TGTGCCAGTAGACGGGGGGCGTCAACTAATGAAAAACTGTTTTTT. This codes for CASRRGASTNEKLFF.

The CDR3 loop is CASSQDRGTDSEQYF. The CDR3 DNA sequence: TGCGCCAGCAGCCAAGATCGCGGGACTGATAGTGAGCAGTACTTC. V and J are TRBV4-1 and TRBJ2-7; TRBD2 is a possible D gene (6 bases). CDR3 size: 15 residues. CDR1 is MGHRA and CDR2 is YSYEKL in the germline V gene. V was clipped by 0 bases and J by 7 bases, with 16 bases between them.

The chain uses TRBV24-1 and TRBJ2-1; 8 nucleotides line up with TRBD1. The CDR3 covers 12 residues. From germline, CDR1 is KGHDR and CDR2 SFDVKD. The V gene end was trimmed by 5 bases and the J gene end by 12 bases; junction bases not matched to a gene: 5. Here the CDR3 reads CATSAGQGRQFF. CDR3 in DNA: TGTGCCACCAGTGCCGGACAGGGTAGGCAGTTCTTC.

The CDR3 spells CASRGVSGSLNEQYF. The CDR3 DNA is TGTGCCAGCAGAGGTGTGAGCGGGAGTCTCAACGAGCAGTACTTC. The chain is built from TRBV7-9 and TRBJ2-7; TRBD2 matches at 8 bases. There are 15 residues in the CDR3. Per germline, CDR1 SEHNR and CDR2 FQNEAQ (reference sequence). With V trimmed by 6 bases and J by 5 bases, 12 bases remained unmatched.

V is TRBV19 and J is TRBJ1-5; 7 nucleotides match TRBD1. The junction had 9 bases not matched to a gene; V was cut back by 0 bases and J by 4 bases. CDR1 and CDR2 from the germline V gene are LNHDA and SQIVND (reference sequence). This CDR3 region has 17 residues. CDR3 bases: TGTGCCAGTAGTATAGATCGGCAAGGGGGCGGAAATCAGCCCCAGCATTTT. Residues: CASSIDRQGGGNQPQHF.

This CDR3 is CASSRQGEAFF. The CDR3 DNA sequence: TGCGCCAGCAGCCGACAGGGTGAGGCTTTCTTT. This chain joins TRBV5-1 and TRBJ1-1, with 7 nucleotides matching TRBD1. Germline trimming cut 4 bases from V and 11 bases from J; bases unmatched to any gene: 5. The CDR3 extends over 11 amino acids. The germline gives CDR1 SGHRS, CDR2 YFSETQ.

The rearrangement joins TRBV4-1 to TRBJ2-7; 9 bases align to TRBD2. CDR3 length: 14 amino acids. Looked up from germline, CDR1 is MGHRA and CDR2 is YSYEKL. Trimming cost V 0 bases and J 6 bases; bases outside gene matches: 3. The CDR3 region is CASSQDASGIEQYF. As DNA, the CDR3 is TGCGCCAGCAGCCAAGATGCTAGCGGGATCGAGCAGTACTTC.

The genes are TRBV10-3 and TRBJ2-1; the match to TRBD2 covers 14 bases. This CDR3 has 17 amino acids. Per the germline V gene, CDR1 is ENHRY and CDR2 is SYGVKD. The V gene end was trimmed by 5 bases and the J gene end by 8 bases; junction bases not matched to a gene: 11. CDR3 coding DNA: TGTGCCATCAGTCAGTACCCGGGACTAGCGGGAGTTGATGAGCAGTTCTTC. Amino acid sequence: CAISQYPGLAGVDEQFF.

The CDR3 is CASSETAGASYTQYF. CDR3 DNA: TGTGCCAGCAGTGAGACGGCGGGAGCTTCATATACGCAGTATTTT. The chain joins TRBV6-4 to TRBJ2-3; 7 bases are shared with TRBD2. Germline-derived CDR1 and CDR2 are MRHNA and SNTAGT. This CDR3 contains 15 residues. J was trimmed by 7 bases and V by 3 bases; bases with no gene match: 10.

With regard to this clone: One end of the junction does not line up with germline, which may come from a read error. For the CDR3, the DNA is TGCGCCAGCAACTTGCTTCTTGGGGGGTTAAGTGAGCAGTTCTTC. This sequence encodes CASNLLLGGLSEQFF. This rearrangement joins TRBV5-1 to TRBJ2-1; a weak D match, TRBD2 (6 bases). Germline CDR1 reads SGHRS; CDR2 reads YFSETQ. This CDR3 region has 15 residues.

The chain employs TRBV9 and TRBJ2-2; D might be TRBD2 (5 bases). V was shortened by 3 bases and J by 4 bases, with 13 bases between the two germline ends. This CDR3 has 15 residues. From germline, CDR1 is SGDLS and CDR2 YYNGEE. Here the CDR3 reads CASSERTHPTGELFF. DNA for the CDR3: TGTGCCAGCAGCGAACGGACTCACCCCACCGGGGAGCTGTTTTTT. Based on the CDR3 plus reference TRBV9 and TRBJ2-2, the full variable domain is DSGVTQTPKHLITATGQRVTLRCSPRSGDLSVYWYQQSLDQGLQFLIQYYNGEERAKGNILERFSAQQFPDLHSELNLSSLELGDSALYFCASSERTHPTGELFFGEGSRLTVL.

The chain joins TRBV10-3 to TRBJ2-1; 10 bases match TRBD2. Losses at the gene ends were 2 bases for V and 6 bases for J; bases not matched to a gene: 10. This CDR3 comprises 17 residues. Germline CDR1 is ENHRY and CDR2 is SYGVKD. In DNA form, the CDR3 reads TGTGCCATCAGTGAGGGCTTAGCGGGAGGTCTTGGCAATGAGCAGTTCTTC. Protein sequence: CAISEGLAGGLGNEQFF.

There are a few counts of this clone. J is TRBJ2-1 and V is TRBV10-3; D is perhaps TRBD2 (5 bases). Trimming took 4 bases from V and 2 from J, leaving 12 bases between them. This CDR3 is 15 amino acids long. Germline V gene sequence: CDR1 ENHRY, CDR2 SYGVKD. In DNA, the CDR3 is TGTGCCATCAGTGGAATAGCGACTACCTACAATGAGCAGTTCTTC. This encodes CAISGIATTYNEQFF.

The gene calls are TRBV6-2 or TRBV6-3 and TRBJ2-7; D perhaps matches TRBD2 (5 bases). The V and J ends lost 0 bases and 5 bases respectively, with 11 bases between them. Germline V gene data show CDR1 as MNHEY and CDR2 as SVGEGT. CDR3 length: 14 residues. The CDR3 reads CASSYSMSGDEQYF. CDR3 nucleotide sequence: TGTGCCAGCAGTTACTCGATGAGCGGAGACGAGCAGTACTTC.

The J gene is TRBJ2-2, the V gene TRBV3-1 (or the pseudogene TRBV3-2); the D is unclear. The CDR3 has 13 residues. The ends were cut back, 0 bases at V and 6 bases at J, with 5 bases in the middle. Looked up from germline, CDR1 is LGHDT and CDR2 is YNNKEL (reference sequence). CDR3 coding DNA: TGTGCCAGCAGCCAAGATTTATCCGGGGAGCTGTTTTTT. It codes for CASSQDLSGELFF.

V and J are TRBV6-5 and TRBJ2-3, with 7 bases lining up with TRBD2. The CDR3 consists of 14 residues. After removal of 6 bases from V and 4 bases from J, the junction contained 7 bases not matched to a gene. CDR1 and CDR2 (germline): MNHEY, SVGAGI. DNA for the CDR3: TGTGCCAGCAGGCCCGAGACTAGCTCAGATACGCAGTATTTT. Translated: CASRPETSSDTQYF.

The chain is built from TRBV2 and TRBJ2-2, with a tentative D call TRBD2 (5 bases). The CDR3 is 13 residues long. The ends were cut back, 7 bases at V and 7 bases at J, with 13 bases in the middle. Germline assignment: CDR1 SNHLY and CDR2 FYNNEI. The CDR3 nucleotides read TGTGCCAGCAAGCTAGGGCGGGTCGGGGAGCTGTTTTTT. Protein product: CASKLGRVGELFF.

This chain joins TRBV5-5 and TRBJ2-7; D may be TRBD1 (5 bases). Deletions cut 0 bases from V and 2 bases from J, with 12 bases between. Per the germline V gene, CDR1 is SGHKS and CDR2 is YYEKEE (reference sequence). The CDR3 has 15 amino acids. The chain's CDR3 is CASSLDRQITYEQYF. CDR3 nucleotides: TGTGCCAGCAGCTTGGACAGACAGATTACCTACGAGCAGTACTTC.

The chain has TRBV27 and TRBJ2-1, with 7 bases lining up with TRBD2. J lost 7 bases, V lost 3 bases, and 3 bases had no gene match. CDR1 is MNHEY and CDR2 is SMNVEV in the germline V gene (reference sequence). This CDR3 is built from 13 residues. DNA of the CDR3: TGTGCCAGCAGTTTCGGGAGGTGGAATGAGCAGTTCTTC. It encodes CASSFGRWNEQFF.

This rearrangement joins TRBV6-2 or TRBV6-3 to TRBJ2-4, with D possibly TRBD1 on 5 matching bases. The CDR3 is made up of 13 amino acids. Trimming removed 5 bases from V and 7 bases from J, with 12 bases in between. Germline CDR1 and CDR2: MNHEY and SVGEGT. CDR3 DNA sequence: TGTGCCAGCAGTCCCCTCCCAGGGAACATTCAGTACTTC. Translating it yields CASSPLPGNIQYF.